A selection of T cell receptor beta chains follows, all from one sample in a study of T cell responses to AZD1222 COVID-19 vaccine. Sequenced by immunoSEQ multiplex PCR; TCRdb stores in-frame clones only, minus some. The repertoire includes about 140,000 clones, about 90% of them detected once, and around 6.9% sits in the top ten. The specimen comprised peripheral blood, sampled 28 days after the second dose of the MenACWY control vaccine. The receptor set was obtained from an adult who received the MenACWY meningococcal vaccine as a control. Both conserved end residues are part of each CDR3. A D gene is named only where the DNA matches it firmly. A row's size may be missing; if present it is once, few, many or a size class.

length,D,V,J,size,CDR3,DNA
12,NA,TRBV5-5,TRBJ2-1,NA,CASSFGGYEQFF,TGTGCCAGCAGCTTTGGGGGCTATGAGCAGTTCTTC
13,NA,TRBV9,TRBJ2-2,NA,CASSPQNTGELFF,TGTGCCAGCAGCCCACAGAACACCGGGGAGCTGTTTTTT
12,TRBD1,TRBV6-5,TRBJ1-2,NA,CASTQGAIGYTF,TGTGCCAGCACCCAGGGGGCGATCGGCTACACCTTC
18,TRBD1,TRBV7-6,TRBJ2-6,NA,CASSPGKTGFAGANVLTF,TGTGCCAGCAGCCCAGGAAAGACAGGGTTTGCTGGGGCCAACGTCCTGACTTTC
13,NA,TRBV6-5,TRBJ2-4,NA,CASSIGQKNIQYF,TGTGCCAGCAGTATCGGACAGAAAAACATTCAGTACTTC
13,NA,TRBV10-3,TRBJ2-5,NA,CAISLGQAETQYF,TGTGCCATCAGTCTGGGCCAGGCGGAGACCCAGTACTTC
13,NA,TRBV14,TRBJ2-1,NA,CASSRNSYNEQFF,TGTGCCAGCAGCCGGAACTCCTACAATGAGCAGTTCTTC
14,NA,TRBV28,TRBJ2-1,NA,CASSPGQRYNEQFF,TGTGCCAGCAGCCCCGGACAGCGCTACAATGAGCAGTTCTTC
18,TRBD2,TRBV6-2/TRBV6-3,TRBJ2-1,NA,CASSFLLAGGPASFEQFF,TGTGCCAGCAGTTTCTTACTAGCGGGGGGGCCGGCCTCTTTCGAGCAGTTCTTC
16,TRBD1,TRBV7-7,TRBJ2-5,NA,CASSLNGQGYQETQYF,TGTGCCAGCAGCTTAAATGGACAGGGCTACCAAGAGACCCAGTACTTC
15,TRBD2,TRBV3-1/TRBV3-2,TRBJ2-3,once,CASSQLAGAGDTQYF,TGTGCCAGCAGCCAACTAGCGGGAGCGGGAGATACGCAGTATTTT
15,TRBD1,TRBV27,TRBJ1-5,NA,CASSFGGQLNQPQHF,TGTGCCAGCAGTTTCGGGGGACAGCTCAATCAGCCCCAGCATTTT
15,TRBD1,TRBV7-6,TRBJ2-7,NA,CASSSGQGNLYEQYF,TGTGCCAGCAGTTCGGGACAGGGTAACCTCTACGAGCAGTACTTC
15,NA,TRBV5-5,TRBJ1-3,NA,CASSRQHGNGNTIYF,TGTGCCAGCAGCCGACAACACGGAAATGGAAACACCATATATTTT
14,NA,TRBV19,TRBJ1-5,NA,CASNRGIPTQPQHF,TGTGCCAGTAATCGCGGGATACCGACTCAGCCCCAGCATTTT
19,NA,TRBV11-2,TRBJ2-1,NA,CASSFSGVGASPDYNEQFF,TGTGCCAGCAGCTTTTCGGGGGTGGGAGCCTCACCGGACTACAATGAGCAGTTCTTC
14,TRBD2,TRBV3-1/TRBV3-2,TRBJ2-1,NA,CASSQDGTSGRQFF,TGTGCCAGCAGCCAAGATGGGACTAGCGGAAGGCAGTTCTTC
12,NA,TRBV19,TRBJ2-5,once,CASSSGEKTQYF,TGTGCCAGTAGTTCAGGAGAGAAGACCCAGTACTTC
16,TRBD1,TRBV24-1,TRBJ1-4,NA,CATSDDRDRDGEKLFF,TGTGCCACCAGTGATGACCGGGACAGGGATGGTGAAAAACTGTTTTTT
15,TRBD1,TRBV5-1,TRBJ1-1,few,CASRKGDSMNTEAFF,TGCGCCAGCAGAAAAGGGGACAGTATGAACACTGAAGCTTTCTTT
14,NA,TRBV11-1,TRBJ2-2,NA,CASSVLRLSGELFF,TGTGCCAGCAGCGTACTACGATTGAGCGGGGAGCTGTTTTTT
14,NA,TRBV11-2,TRBJ2-2,once,CASTPIPNTGELFF,TGTGCCAGCACCCCCATACCGAACACCGGGGAGCTGTTTTTT
14,NA,TRBV10-3,TRBJ1-6,NA,CAITREMGNSPLHF,TGTGCCATCACCAGGGAGATGGGCAATTCACCCCTCCACTTT
15,NA,TRBV9,TRBJ1-2,NA,CASSPPGGAWYGYTF,TGTGCCAGCAGTCCCCCCGGGGGCGCTTGGTATGGCTACACCTTC
11,NA,TRBV4-1,TRBJ2-7,many,CASSQEHEQYF,TGCGCCAGCAGCCAAGAACACGAGCAGTACTTC
17,TRBD2,TRBV9,TRBJ2-5,NA,CASSVALAGGLQETQYF,TGTGCCAGCAGCGTAGCTCTTGCGGGGGGCCTTCAAGAGACCCAGTACTTC
15,TRBD1,TRBV4-3,TRBJ2-2,NA,CASSQEGQGTGELFF,TGCGCCAGCAGCCAAGAGGGACAGGGAACCGGGGAGCTGTTTTTT
14,NA,TRBV28,TRBJ1-1,NA,CASSFDRMNTEAFF,TGTGCCAGCAGTTTTGACAGGATGAACACTGAAGCTTTCTTT
16,NA,TRBV6-1,TRBJ1-1,NA,CASSEMQGTGNTEAFF,TGTGCCAGCAGTGAAATGCAGGGAACTGGGAACACTGAAGCTTTCTTT
14,NA,TRBV7-2,TRBJ2-4,NA,CASSLREAKNIQYF,TGTGCCAGCAGCTTGAGGGAAGCCAAAAACATTCAGTACTTC
13,TRBD1,TRBV12-3/TRBV12-4,TRBJ1-3,NA,CASSTGEGNTIYF,TGTGCCAGCAGTACAGGGGAAGGAAACACCATATATTTT
17,NA,TRBV20-1,TRBJ2-7,NA,CSASWANDPRSSYEQYF,TGCAGTGCTAGTTGGGCTAACGATCCAAGGAGCTCCTACGAGCAGTACTTC
15,TRBD1,TRBV15,TRBJ2-7,NA,CATSRDGQAYYEQYF,TGTGCCACCAGCAGAGATGGACAGGCCTACTACGAGCAGTACTTC
14,NA,TRBV28,TRBJ2-7,NA,CASSPPDTFYEQYF,TGTGCCAGCAGCCCACCTGACACCTTCTACGAGCAGTACTTC
14,NA,TRBV9,TRBJ2-1,NA,CASSVWAGSDEQFF,TGTGCCAGCAGCGTATGGGCCGGTTCTGATGAGCAGTTCTTC
16,NA,TRBV5-1,TRBJ1-1,NA,CASSRNTQGANTEAFF,TGCGCCAGCAGCCGAAACACACAGGGTGCGAACACTGAAGCTTTCTTT
17,TRBD2,TRBV9,TRBJ2-3,NA,CASSVGVSGSLTDTQYF,TGTGCCAGCAGCGTAGGAGTTAGCGGGAGTTTGACAGATACGCAGTATTTT
17,TRBD2,TRBV5-1,TRBJ2-5,NA,CASSASGTRGLQETQYF,TGCGCCAGCAGCGCGTCCGGGACTAGGGGACTCCAAGAGACCCAGTACTTC
15,TRBD2,TRBV3-1/TRBV3-2,TRBJ2-1,once,CASSQGTSGSNEQFF,TGTGCCAGCAGCCAAGGGACTAGCGGGAGCAATGAGCAGTTCTTC
16,TRBD1,TRBV13,TRBJ2-7,once,CASSLGRDRDSYEQYF,TGTGCCAGCAGCTTAGGCCGGGACAGGGATTCCTACGAGCAGTACTTC
14,NA,TRBV6-5,TRBJ2-3,NA,CASRDLKAGDTQYF,TGTGCCAGCAGAGATCTTAAGGCAGGGGATACGCAGTATTTT
15,NA,TRBV19,TRBJ2-1,NA,CASSLDTNSYNEQFF,TGTGCCAGTAGTCTCGACACGAACTCCTACAATGAGCAGTTCTTC
14,TRBD1,TRBV27,TRBJ1-1,NA,CASSPKQGSTEAFF,TGTGCCAGCAGTCCAAAACAGGGGAGCACTGAAGCTTTCTTT